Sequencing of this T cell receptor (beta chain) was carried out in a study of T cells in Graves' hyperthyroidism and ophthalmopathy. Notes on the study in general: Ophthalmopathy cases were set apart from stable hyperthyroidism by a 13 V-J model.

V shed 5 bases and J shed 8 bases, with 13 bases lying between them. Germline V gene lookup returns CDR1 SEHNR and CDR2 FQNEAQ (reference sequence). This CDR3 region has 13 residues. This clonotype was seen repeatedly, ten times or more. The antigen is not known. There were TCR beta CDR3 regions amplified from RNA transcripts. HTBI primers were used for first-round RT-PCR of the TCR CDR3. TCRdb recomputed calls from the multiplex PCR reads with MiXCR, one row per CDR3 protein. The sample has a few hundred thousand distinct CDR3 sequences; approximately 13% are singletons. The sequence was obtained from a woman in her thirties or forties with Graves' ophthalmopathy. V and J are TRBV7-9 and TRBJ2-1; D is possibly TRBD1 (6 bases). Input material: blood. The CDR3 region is CASSRRGTHEQFF. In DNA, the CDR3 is TGTGCCAGCAGCCGCAGGGGTACGCATGAGCAGTTCTTC.